This TCR beta chain emerged from a study of vaccination effects on CD4 cells after COVID-19. Study-level background: Subjects were given two BNT162b2 or mRNA-1273 vaccine doses.

Expansion with viral peptide pools was applied to antigen-specific CD4+ T cells by the ViraFEST assay prior to sequencing. CD4+ T cells were isolated after less than 13 days of culture. Nobody among the vaccine recipients had prior SARS-CoV-2 infection (nucleocapsid antibodies were negative). Researchers reported culturing a few million PBMC in each well, adding roughly 10 IU/ml IL-2 and roughly 10 ug/ml peptides. Cultures got half-medium changes with IL-2 on days 3 and 7. Details on this clone: The antigen is not known.

Germline loops: CDR1 MNHNS, CDR2 SASEGT. CDR3 length equals 12 residues. Trimming left V 2 bases short and J 11 bases short, with 12 bases between. Some clones are missing from TCRdb's copy, which holds only in-frame ones; the method was immunoSEQ multiplex PCR. The data contain fewer than 85,000 clones, under 80% of them singletons. This sequence joins TRBV6-1 and TRBJ1-1; D possibly corresponds to TRBD1 (6 bases). The sequence was obtained from a human donor who received a COVID-19 vaccine. Sequences were derived from CD4+ T cells from PBMCs cultured with SARS-CoV-2 spike peptides, sampled before COVID-19 vaccination. The CDR3 DNA follows: TGTGCCAGCAGTGAACCCCTAAGGGGGGCTTTCTTT. Its translation: CASSEPLRGAFF.